Below, one TCR beta chain is given with its context. Produced via immunoSEQ multiplex PCR; TCRdb's table is partial and in-frame only. This sample has some 100,000 clones, with more than 85% found just once. The record originates from a study of siplizumab effects on memory and regulatory T cells. Per germline, CDR1 MNHNY and CDR2 SVGAGI (reference sequence). This CDR3 has 12 residues. V lost 5 bases, J lost 4 bases, and 8 bases lay in between. The sample taken for sequencing was CD4+ T cells sorted from blood. The chain recombines TRBV6-6 with TRBJ1-2; D is unclear. The TCR was taken from a human donor in good health. Some clones in this sample may be carry-over from other donors' samples. CDR3 region: CASSPGIYGYTF. In nucleotides, the CDR3 is TGTGCCAGCAGTCCGGGAATCTATGGCTACACCTTC.